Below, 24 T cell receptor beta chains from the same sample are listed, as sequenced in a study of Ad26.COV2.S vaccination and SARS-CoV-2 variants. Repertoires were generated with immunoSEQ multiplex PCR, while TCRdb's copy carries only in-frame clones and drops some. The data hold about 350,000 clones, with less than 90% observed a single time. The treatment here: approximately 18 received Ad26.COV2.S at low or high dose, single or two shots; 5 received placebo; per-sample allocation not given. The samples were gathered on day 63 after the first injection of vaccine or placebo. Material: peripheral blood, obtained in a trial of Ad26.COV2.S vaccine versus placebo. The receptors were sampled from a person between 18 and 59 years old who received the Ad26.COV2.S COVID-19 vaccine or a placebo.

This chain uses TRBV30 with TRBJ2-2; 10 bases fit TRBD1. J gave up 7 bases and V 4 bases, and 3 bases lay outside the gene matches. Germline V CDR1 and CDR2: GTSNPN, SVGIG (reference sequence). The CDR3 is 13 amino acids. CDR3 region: CAWKGQGVGELFF. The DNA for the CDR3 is TGTGCCTGGAAAGGACAGGGGGTCGGGGAGCTGTTTTTT.

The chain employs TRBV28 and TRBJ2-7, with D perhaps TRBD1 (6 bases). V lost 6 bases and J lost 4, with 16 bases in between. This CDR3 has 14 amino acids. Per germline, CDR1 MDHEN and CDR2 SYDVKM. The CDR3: CASRAPGQGYEQYF. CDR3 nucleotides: TGTGCCAGCAGGGCCCCAGGGCAGGGGTACGAGCAGTACTTC.

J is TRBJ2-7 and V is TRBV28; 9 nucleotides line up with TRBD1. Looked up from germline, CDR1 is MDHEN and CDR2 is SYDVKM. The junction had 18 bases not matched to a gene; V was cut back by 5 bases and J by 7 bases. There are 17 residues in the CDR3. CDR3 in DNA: TGTGCCAGCAGTCCAGCCGGACAGGGGCCGTCACAGGATGAGCAGTACTTC. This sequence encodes CASSPAGQGPSQDEQYF.

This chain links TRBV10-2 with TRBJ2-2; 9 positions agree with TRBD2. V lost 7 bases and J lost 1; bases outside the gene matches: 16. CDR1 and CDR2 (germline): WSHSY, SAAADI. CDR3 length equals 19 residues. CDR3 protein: CASTGLMGGLARNTGELFF. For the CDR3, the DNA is TGCGCCAGCACAGGCCTAATGGGTGGACTAGCGAGGAACACCGGGGAGCTGTTTTTT.

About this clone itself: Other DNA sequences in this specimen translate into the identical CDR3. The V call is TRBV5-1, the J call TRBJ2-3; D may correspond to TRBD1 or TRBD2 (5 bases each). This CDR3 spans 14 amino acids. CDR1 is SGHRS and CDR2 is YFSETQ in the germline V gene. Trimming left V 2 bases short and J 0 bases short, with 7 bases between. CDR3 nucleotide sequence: TGCGCCAGCAGCTTTGGGGGAAGCACAGATACGCAGTATTTT. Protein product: CASSFGGSTDTQYF.

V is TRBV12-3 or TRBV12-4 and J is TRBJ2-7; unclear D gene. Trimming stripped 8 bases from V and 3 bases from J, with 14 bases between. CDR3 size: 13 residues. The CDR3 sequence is CASSKTDLYEQYF. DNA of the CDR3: TGTGCCAGCTCCAAGACGGACCTCTACGAGCAGTACTTC.

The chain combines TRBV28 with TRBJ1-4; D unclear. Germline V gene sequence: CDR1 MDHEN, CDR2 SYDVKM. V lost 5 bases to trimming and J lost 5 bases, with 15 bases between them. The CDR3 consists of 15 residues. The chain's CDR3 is CASSAGGKRNEKLFF. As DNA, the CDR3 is TGTGCCAGCAGTGCCGGCGGGAAGAGGAATGAAAAACTGTTTTTT.

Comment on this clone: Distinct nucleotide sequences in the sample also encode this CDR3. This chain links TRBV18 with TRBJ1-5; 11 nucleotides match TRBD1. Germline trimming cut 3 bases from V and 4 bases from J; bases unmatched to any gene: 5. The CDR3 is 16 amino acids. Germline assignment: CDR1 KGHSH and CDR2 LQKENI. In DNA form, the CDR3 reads TGTGCCAGCTCACCGACCGGGACAGGGGGTAATCAGCCCCAGCATTTT. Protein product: CASSPTGTGGNQPQHF.

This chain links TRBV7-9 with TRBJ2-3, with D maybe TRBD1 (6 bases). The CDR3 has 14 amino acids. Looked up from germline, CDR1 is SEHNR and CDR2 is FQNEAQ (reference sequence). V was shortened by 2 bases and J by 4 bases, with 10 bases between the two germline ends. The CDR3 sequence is CASSLSPGADTQYF. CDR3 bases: TGTGCCAGCAGCTTATCCCCAGGGGCAGATACGCAGTATTTT. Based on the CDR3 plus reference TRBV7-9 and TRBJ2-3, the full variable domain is DTGVSQNPRHKITKRGQNVTFRCDPISEHNRLYWYRQTLGQGPEFLTYFQNEAQLEKSRLLSDRFSAERPKGSFSTLEIQRTEQGDSAMYLCASSLSPGADTQYFGPGTRLTVL.

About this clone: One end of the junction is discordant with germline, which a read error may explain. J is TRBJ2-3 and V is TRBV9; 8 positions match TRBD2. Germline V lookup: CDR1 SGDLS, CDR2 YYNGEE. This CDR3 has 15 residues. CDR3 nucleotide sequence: TGTGCCAGCAGCGGGTTAGCGGGGTACGCAGATGCGCAGTATTTT. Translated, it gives CASSGLAGYADAQYF.

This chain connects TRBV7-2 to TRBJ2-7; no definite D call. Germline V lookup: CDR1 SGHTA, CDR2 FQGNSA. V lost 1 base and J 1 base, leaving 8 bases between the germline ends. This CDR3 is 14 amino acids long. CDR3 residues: CASSLDRWSYEQYF. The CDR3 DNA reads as TGTGCCAGCAGCTTAGATCGTTGGTCCTACGAGCAGTACTTC.

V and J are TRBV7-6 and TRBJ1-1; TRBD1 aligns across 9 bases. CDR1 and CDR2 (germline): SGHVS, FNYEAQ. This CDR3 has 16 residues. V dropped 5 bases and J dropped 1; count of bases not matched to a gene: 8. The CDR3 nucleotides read TGTGCCAGCAGCCAGTGGGGACAGGGAAGGAACACTGAAGCTTTCTTT. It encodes CASSQWGQGRNTEAFF.

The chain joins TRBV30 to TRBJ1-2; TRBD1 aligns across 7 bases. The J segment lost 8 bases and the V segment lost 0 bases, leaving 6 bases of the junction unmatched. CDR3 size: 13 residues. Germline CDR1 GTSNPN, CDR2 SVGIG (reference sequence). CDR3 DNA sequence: TGTGCCTGGAGTGTTTTGAAGGGGGCAGGCTACACCTTC. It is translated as CAWSVLKGAGYTF.

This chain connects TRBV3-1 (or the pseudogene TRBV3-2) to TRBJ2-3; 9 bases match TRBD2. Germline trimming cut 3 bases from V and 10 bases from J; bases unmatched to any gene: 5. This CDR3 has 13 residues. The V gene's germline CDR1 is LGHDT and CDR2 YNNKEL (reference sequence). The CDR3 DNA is TGTGCCAGCAGCCATGGCGGGGGGGATGCGCAGTATTTT. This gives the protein CASSHGGGDAQYF.

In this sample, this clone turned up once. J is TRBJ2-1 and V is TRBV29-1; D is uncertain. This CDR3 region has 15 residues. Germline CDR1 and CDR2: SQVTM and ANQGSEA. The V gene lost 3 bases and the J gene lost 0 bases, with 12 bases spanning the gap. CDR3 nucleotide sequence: TGCAGCGTTGATTGGGTTTCAAGCTCCTACAATGAGCAGTTCTTC. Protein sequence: CSVDWVSSSYNEQFF.

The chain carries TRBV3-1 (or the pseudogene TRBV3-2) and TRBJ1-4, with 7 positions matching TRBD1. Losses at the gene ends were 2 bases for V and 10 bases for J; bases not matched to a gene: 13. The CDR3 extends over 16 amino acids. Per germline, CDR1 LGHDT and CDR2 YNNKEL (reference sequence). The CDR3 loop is CASSQNAGQVYGKLFF. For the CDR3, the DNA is TGTGCCAGCAGCCAAAATGCCGGACAGGTTTACGGAAAACTGTTTTTT.

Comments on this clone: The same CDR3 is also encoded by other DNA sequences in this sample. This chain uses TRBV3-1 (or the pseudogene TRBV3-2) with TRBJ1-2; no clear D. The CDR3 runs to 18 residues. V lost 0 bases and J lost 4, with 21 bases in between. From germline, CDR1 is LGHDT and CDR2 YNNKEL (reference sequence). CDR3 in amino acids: CASSQESYLRPPSYGYTF. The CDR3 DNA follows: TGTGCCAGCAGCCAAGAAAGTTATCTACGCCCCCCTTCCTATGGCTACACCTTC.

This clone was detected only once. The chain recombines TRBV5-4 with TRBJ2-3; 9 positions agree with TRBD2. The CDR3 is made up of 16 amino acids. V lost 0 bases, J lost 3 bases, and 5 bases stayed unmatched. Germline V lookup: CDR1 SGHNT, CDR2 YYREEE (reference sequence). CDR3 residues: CASSLESGGNTDTQYF. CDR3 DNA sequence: TGTGCCAGCAGCTTGGAAAGCGGGGGGAATACAGATACGCAGTATTTT.

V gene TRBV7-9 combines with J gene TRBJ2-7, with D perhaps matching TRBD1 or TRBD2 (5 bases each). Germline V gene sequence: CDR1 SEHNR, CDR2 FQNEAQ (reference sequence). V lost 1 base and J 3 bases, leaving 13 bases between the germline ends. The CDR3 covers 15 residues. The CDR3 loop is CASSLVGRPIYEQYF. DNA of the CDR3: TGTGCCAGCAGCTTAGTGGGACGGCCGATCTACGAGCAGTACTTC. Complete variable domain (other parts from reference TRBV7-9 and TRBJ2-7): DTGVSQNPRHKITKRGQNVTFRCDPISEHNRLYWYRQTLGQGPEFLTYFQNEAQLEKSRLLSDRFSAERPKGSFSTLEIQRTEQGDSAMYLCASSLVGRPIYEQYFGPGTRLTVT.

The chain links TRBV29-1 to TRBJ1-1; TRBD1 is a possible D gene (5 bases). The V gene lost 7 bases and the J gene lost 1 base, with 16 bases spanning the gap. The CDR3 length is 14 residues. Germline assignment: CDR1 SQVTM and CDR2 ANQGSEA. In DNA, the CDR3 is TGCAGCGCGTCCCAACAGGTCCCGAACACTGAAGCTTTCTTT. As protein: CSASQQVPNTEAFF. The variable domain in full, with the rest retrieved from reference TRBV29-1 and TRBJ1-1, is SAVISQKPSRDICQRGTSLTIQCQVDSQVTMMFWYRQQPGQSLTLIATANQGSEATYESGFVIDKFPISRPNLTFSTLTVSNMSPEDSSIYLCSASQQVPNTEAFFGQGTRLTVV.

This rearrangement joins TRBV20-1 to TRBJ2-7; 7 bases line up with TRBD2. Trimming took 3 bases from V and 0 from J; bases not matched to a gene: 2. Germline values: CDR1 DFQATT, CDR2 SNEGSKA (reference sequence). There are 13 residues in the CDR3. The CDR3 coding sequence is TGCAGTGCTAGTAGGGACTACTCCTACGAGCAGTACTTC. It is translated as CSASRDYSYEQYF.

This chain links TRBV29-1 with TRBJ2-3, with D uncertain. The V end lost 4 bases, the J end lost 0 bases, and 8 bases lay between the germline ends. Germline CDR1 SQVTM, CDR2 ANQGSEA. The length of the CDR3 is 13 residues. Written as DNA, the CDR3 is TGCAGCGTTGTGGCGGTTAGCACAGATACGCAGTATTTT. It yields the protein CSVVAVSTDTQYF.

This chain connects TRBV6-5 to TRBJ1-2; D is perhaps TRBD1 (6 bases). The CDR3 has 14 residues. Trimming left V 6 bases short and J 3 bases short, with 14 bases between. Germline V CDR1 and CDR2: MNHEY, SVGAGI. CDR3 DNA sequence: TGTGCCAGCAGCCTTACAGGGATCGACTATGGCTACACCTTC. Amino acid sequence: CASSLTGIDYGYTF.

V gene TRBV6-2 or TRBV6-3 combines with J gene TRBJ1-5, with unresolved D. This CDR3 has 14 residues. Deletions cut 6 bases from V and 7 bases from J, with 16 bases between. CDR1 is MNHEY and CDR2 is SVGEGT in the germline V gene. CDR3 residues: CASSQALSTQPQHF. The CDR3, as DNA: TGTGCCAGCAGCCAGGCCTTATCTACCCAGCCCCAGCATTTT.